One and the same sample provided the 18 T cell receptor beta chains below, sequenced in a study of early stage breast cancer tumors. Sequencing used immunoSEQ multiplex PCR; TCRdb keeps in-frame clones, though not all of them. This sample has approximately 50,000 clones; about 74% occur once, and the top ten carry about 3.7%. The sample comprised blood. All receptors come from a person younger than 45 with breast cancer.

This chain connects TRBV10-3 to TRBJ1-2; no firm D call. The V gene's germline CDR1 is ENHRY and CDR2 SYGVKD. The CDR3 length is 15 residues. Trimming took 0 bases from V and 6 from J, leaving 14 bases between them. The CDR3 loop is CAISESEGKRNGYTF. The CDR3 region has the DNA TGTGCCATCAGTGAGTCGGAAGGCAAACGGAATGGCTACACCTTC.

V gene TRBV6-1 combines with J gene TRBJ1-5; D is unresolved. Trimming took 3 bases from V and 4 from J, leaving 7 bases between them. The length of the CDR3 is 13 residues. Germline CDR1 and CDR2: MNHNS and SASEGT. CDR3 DNA: TGTGCCAGCAGTGAGTTCAGAAATCAGCCCCAGCATTTT. Its protein product is CASSEFRNQPQHF.

This chain uses TRBV11-2 with TRBJ1-1; TRBD1 matches at 7 bases. CDR1 is SGHAT, CDR2 FQNNGV, per germline. With 5 bases clipped from V and 10 bases from J, the junction kept 4 bases outside the gene matches. The CDR3 totals 11 residues. The CDR3 DNA follows: TGTGCCAGCAGCCTCGGACAGGCAGCTTTCTTT. Protein: CASSLGQAAFF.

The genes are TRBV27 and TRBJ2-7, with a weak D call TRBD2 (5 bases). The CDR3 has 14 amino acids. Germline-derived CDR1 and CDR2 are MNHEY and SMNVEV (reference sequence). Deletions cut 6 bases from V and 7 bases from J, with 19 bases between. The CDR3 region has the DNA TGTGCCAGCAGATTGTCTAGGGAGTCGGGAGAGCAGTACTTC. It yields the protein CASRLSRESGEQYF.

The chain employs TRBV21-1 and TRBJ1-1; no DNA check was done on the table's D call, TRBD1. TRBV21-1 has pseudogene status. The length of the CDR3 is 15 residues. The CDR3, as DNA: TGTGCCAGCAACGCGAGAACAGGAGAGAACACTGAAGCTTTCTTT. It translates to CASNARTGENTEAFF.

This chain links TRBV7-9 with TRBJ1-1; unclear D gene. V was trimmed by 1 base and J by 4 bases, leaving 10 bases between them. The CDR3 is 14 residues long. Germline CDR1 SEHNR, CDR2 FQNEAQ (reference sequence). The chain's CDR3 is CASSLGGFSTEAFF. The CDR3 region has the DNA TGTGCCAGCAGCTTAGGGGGATTTAGCACTGAAGCTTTCTTT.

The V call is TRBV2, the J call TRBJ2-1; D gene unclear. The germline gives CDR1 SNHLY, CDR2 FYNNEI. The ends were cut back, 5 bases at V and 3 bases at J, with 8 bases in the middle. There are 13 residues in the CDR3. Here the CDR3 DNA reads TGTGCCAGCAGTCCTATCCACTACAATGAGCAGTTCTTC. Translating gives CASSPIHYNEQFF.

The CDR3 DNA sequence: TGTGCCACCAGCAGAGATTTGACTAACTATGGCTACACCTTC. Encoded protein: CATSRDLTNYGYTF. The gene calls are TRBV15 and TRBJ1-2, with unresolved D. Germline V lookup: CDR1 LNHNV, CDR2 YYDKDF (reference sequence). The CDR3 loop spans 14 amino acids. Between the trimmed V and J ends, which lost 0 bases and 0 bases, there was a span of 5 bases.

The V call is TRBV2, the J call TRBJ2-1; D is uncertain. Trimming shortened V by 3 bases and J by 9 bases, and 9 bases separated the two germline ends. The CDR3 is 12 residues long. The V gene's germline CDR1 is SNHLY and CDR2 FYNNEI. The DNA of the CDR3 is TGTGCCAGCAGTGAGGGCCGAGGTGAGCAGTTCTTC. This translates into CASSEGRGEQFF.

The gene calls are TRBV6-1 and TRBJ2-1; 9 bases align to TRBD1. CDR1 MNHNS and CDR2 SASEGT come from the germline V gene. V lost 8 bases and J lost 7; bases outside the gene matches: 9. The CDR3 runs 14 residues. CDR3 nucleotides: TGTGCCAGCTGGACAGGGGCCTTCGGAAATGAGCAGTTCTTC. Amino acid sequence: CASWTGAFGNEQFF.

CDR3 residues: CATSRAPLRALFYEQYF. CDR3 nucleotide sequence: TGTGCCACCAGCAGAGCCCCCCTAAGGGCTCTCTTCTACGAGCAGTACTTC. This chain uses TRBV15 with TRBJ2-7; D uncertain. The CDR3 length is 17 residues. Per the germline V gene, CDR1 is LNHNV and CDR2 is YYDKDF (reference sequence). Trimming stripped 1 base from V and 3 bases from J, with 19 bases between.

The V and J genes are TRBV6-1 and TRBJ2-2; D uncertain. Germline loops: CDR1 MNHNS, CDR2 SASEGT. With 3 bases removed from V and 3 bases from J, the gap between germline ends came to 8 bases. This CDR3 is built from 14 residues. DNA of the CDR3: TGTGCCAGCAGTGAGACTGGGGACACCGGGGAGCTGTTTTTT. Amino acid sequence: CASSETGDTGELFF.

The chain joins TRBV9 to TRBJ1-2; D remains unclear. CDR1 is SGDLS and CDR2 is YYNGEE in the germline V gene. V dropped 7 bases and J dropped 3 bases, with 10 bases sitting between them. The CDR3 length is 12 residues. CDR3 in DNA: TGTGCCAGCGATTCTTGGTACTATGGCTACACCTTC. Protein: CASDSWYYGYTF.

The genes are TRBV11-3 and TRBJ2-7; a possible D gene is TRBD1 (6 bases). Trimming removed 0 bases from V and 4 bases from J, with 7 bases in between. Germline-derived CDR1 and CDR2 are SGHNT and YENEEA. This CDR3 has 13 residues. This CDR3 is CASSLEQGYEQYF. DNA for the CDR3: TGTGCCAGCAGCTTAGAACAGGGTTACGAGCAGTACTTC.

V usage is TRBV7-9 and J usage is TRBJ1-3; no firm D call. Trimming left V 8 bases short and J 1 base short, with 24 bases between. Germline V gene lookup returns CDR1 SEHNR and CDR2 FQNEAQ (reference sequence). The CDR3 is 18 residues long. Here the CDR3 DNA reads TGTGCCAGCGGCGCCCTTTACGATATGGAGCCTTCTGGAAACACCATATATTTT. Translated: CASGALYDMEPSGNTIYF. Drawing the rest from reference TRBV7-9 and TRBJ1-3, the complete variable domain is DTGVSQNPRHKITKRGQNVTFRCDPISEHNRLYWYRQTLGQGPEFLTYFQNEAQLEKSRLLSDRFSAERPKGSFSTLEIQRTEQGDSAMYLCASGALYDMEPSGNTIYFGEGSWLTVV.

The gene calls are TRBV4-2 and TRBJ2-3; D is ambiguous. The V and J ends lost 3 bases and 1 base respectively, with 20 bases between them. CDR3 length: 18 residues. CDR1 LGHNA and CDR2 YNFKEQ come from the germline V gene. The CDR3 coding sequence is TGTGCCAGCAGCCAGCCCCCGAGGTCCGGCCGAGGCACAGATACGCAGTATTTT. Translating it yields CASSQPPRSGRGTDTQYF.

The genes are TRBV5-1 and TRBJ2-1; D might be TRBD1 or TRBD2, each matching 5 bases. This CDR3 is built from 17 residues. Germline CDR1 is SGHRS and CDR2 is YFSETQ. The germline V and J ends were trimmed by 3 bases and 1 base, with 17 bases remaining between them. DNA of the CDR3: TGCGCCAGCAGCTCCCGAGGGGTAGCTAGGTCCTACAATGAGCAGTTCTTC. Encoded protein: CASSSRGVARSYNEQFF.

The V gene is TRBV9, the J gene TRBJ1-1, with 8 bases identical to TRBD1. This CDR3 comprises 15 residues. Germline CDR1 is SGDLS and CDR2 is YYNGEE. The J segment lost 6 bases and the V segment lost 4 bases, leaving 11 bases of the junction unmatched. Written as DNA, the CDR3 is TGTGCCAGCAGCTCTCTCCCGGACAGGGACGCTGAAGCTTTCTTT. This encodes CASSSLPDRDAEAFF.